The clone carrying this TCR beta chain turned up a few times. Measured with immunoSEQ multiplex PCR; TCRdb has only the in-frame clones, and not every one. This table holds under 15,000 clones, about 29% found once. Irradiated stimulators labeled with violet dye, approximately 200,000 in number, were plated with approximately 200,000 CFSE-labeled responders. These data come from a study of graft-versus-host responses after intestinal transplantation. Background on the study: Recipients had transplants, and these were multivisceral, liver-intestinal, or isolated intestinal. Tacrolimus and steroids were given for roughly 3 years to all recipients after anti-thymocyte globulin induction. Study-level points and caveats: Marrow from the recipient contained GvH clones, some of which had appeared first in ileum or blood.

The CDR3 length is 15 residues. V gave up 6 bases and J gave up 7 bases; unmatched junction bases: 10. CDR1 and CDR2 from the germline V gene are MNHEY and SVGAGI. The chain has TRBV6-5 and TRBJ2-2; 8 nucleotides align to TRBD2. The sequence was obtained from a human patient who received an intestinal transplant. The sample was alloreactive CD8+ T cells from a mixed lymphocyte reaction culture, taken before intestinal transplant. Subset given: CFSE-low proliferating T cells sorted from roughly 6-day pre-transplant mixed lymphocyte reaction (GvH or HvG direction). The CDR3 bases are TGTGCCAGCAGCCCCCCCGGGGGGGGTGGCGGGGAGCTGTTTTTT. This sequence encodes CASSPPGGGGGELFF.